This T cell receptor (beta chain) was documented in a study of blood T cell repertoires in COVID-19. Turning to the study itself: Researchers got acute and convalescent COVID-19 samples from the United States, Italy and Spain. The analysed material was cDNA or gDNA that came from T cells, B-cell-depleted T cells, or PBMCs.

Individuals aged about 18 to 90 years were recruited from approximately 24 US areas. As processed by the authors: The authors estimated nucleated cell counts from reference gene primer amplification. This table comes from immunoSEQ multiplex PCR, and its TCRdb copy is limited to in-frame clones, with some not included. V, J and clone size are those of that table, while D and trimming were read from the DNA. The table has 70,000 to 90,000 clones, 75% to 90% seen once; the top ten hold 0.9% to 1.5%. The CDR3 covers 15 residues. Trimming stripped 0 bases from V and 4 bases from J, with 13 bases between. Germline lookup yields CDR1 SGHRS and CDR2 YFSETQ.

This rearrangement joins TRBV5-1 to TRBJ1-1; unclear D gene. The sequence came from a woman aged 50 to 60 with acute COVID-19. Material for sequencing was PBMCs or T cells enriched from blood (not recorded which). DNA for the CDR3: TGCGCCAGCAGCTTGGGACAAACTGCGGGCACTGAAGCTTTCTTT. Translating gives CASSLGQTAGTEAFF.